This T cell receptor beta chain was observed in a study of T cell responses to AZD1222 COVID-19 vaccine. For the study at large: Researchers grouped second doses given at about 4 or about 12 weeks into one pool. Study outcomes and limitations: Spike-specific TCR breadth and depth grew following two AZD1222 doses.

This clone is a singleton in its sample. Its cognate antigen is unknown. Measured with immunoSEQ multiplex PCR; TCRdb has only the in-frame clones, and not every one. The sample includes over 110,000 clones, 92% seen only once; the top ten take about 3%. V lost 5 bases and J lost 2, with 2 bases in between. The CDR3 consists of 11 residues. Germline assignment: CDR1 SGHAT and CDR2 FQNNGV. The V and J genes are TRBV11-2 and TRBJ2-3; no reliable D call. The starting material was peripheral blood, obtained on day 0 of AZD1222 vaccination. The TCR sequence derives from an adult in good health. CDR3 nucleotides: TGTGCCAGCAGCAACACAGATACGCAGTATTTT. Amino acids: CASSNTDTQYF.